The clone carrying this TCR beta chain was picked up a small number of times. Its antigen is unidentified. Every patient had relapsed following autologous stem cell transplantation, and cohorts differed in brentuximab vedotin exposure. This entry is derived from a study of PD-1 blockade in classical Hodgkin lymphoma. Regarding the study as a whole: By C4D1, CD4+ diversity increased significantly, especially in complete responders.

Clones were sequenced by immunoSEQ multiplex PCR, and TCRdb holds only the in-frame ones, with some missing. This table holds roughly 14,000 clones, roughly 78% found once. The CDR3 spans 16 residues. V was clipped by 5 bases and J by 2 bases, with 17 bases between them. From germline, CDR1 is SGHTA and CDR2 FQGNSA. The gene calls are TRBV7-2 and TRBJ2-3; a weak D match, TRBD2 (5 bases). This clonotype was obtained from a human donor with classical Hodgkin lymphoma. The sample was peripheral blood mononuclear cells (PBMCs), taken before the second cycle of nivolumab. CDR3 protein: CASSPAETMITDTQYF. In DNA form, the CDR3 reads TGTGCCAGCAGCCCTGCGGAGACTATGATCACAGATACGCAGTATTTT.